This T cell receptor beta chain was found in a study of shared clonotypes between healthy human individuals. On this clone: Its antigen is unidentified.

The study, taken as a whole, reports: Non-shared clonotypes displayed generation probabilities falling below those of clonotypes present in all four donors.

Data came from immunoSEQ multiplex PCR; TCRdb stores just in-frame clones and leaves some out. This sample carries 950,000 to 1,100,000 clones, about 80% of them seen once, and the ten largest clones take 1.4%. The sequence came from a man aged 18 to 29 in good health. Sequencing used memory CD4+ T cells sorted from blood. Described subset: CD45RA-negative fraction.

The CDR3 spells CASSSRLAGSDEQFF. The CDR3 nucleotides are TGTGCCAGCAGCTCGAGACTAGCGGGATCAGATGAGCAGTTCTTC. This sequence joins TRBV7-2 and TRBJ2-1; TRBD2 matches at 11 bases. The CDR3 consists of 15 residues. Germline V gene lookup returns CDR1 SGHTA and CDR2 FQGNSA. V trimming: 4 bases; J trimming: 8 bases; junction bases outside the gene matches: 7.